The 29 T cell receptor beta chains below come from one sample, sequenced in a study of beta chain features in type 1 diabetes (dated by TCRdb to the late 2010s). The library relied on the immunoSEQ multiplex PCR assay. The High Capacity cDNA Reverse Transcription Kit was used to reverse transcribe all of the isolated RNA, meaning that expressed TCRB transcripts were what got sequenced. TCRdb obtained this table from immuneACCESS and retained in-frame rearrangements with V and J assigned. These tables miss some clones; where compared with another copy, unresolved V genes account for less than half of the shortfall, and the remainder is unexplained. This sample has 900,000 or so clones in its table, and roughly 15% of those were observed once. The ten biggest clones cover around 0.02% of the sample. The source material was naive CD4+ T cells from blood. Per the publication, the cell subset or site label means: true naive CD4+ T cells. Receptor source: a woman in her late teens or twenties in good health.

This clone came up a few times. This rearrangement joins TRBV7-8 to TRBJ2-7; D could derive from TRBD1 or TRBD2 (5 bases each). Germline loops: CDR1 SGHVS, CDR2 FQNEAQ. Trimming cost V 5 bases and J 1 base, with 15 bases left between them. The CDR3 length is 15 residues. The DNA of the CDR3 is TGTGCCAGCAGCCCCACCTGGGGCGGGTCCTACGAGCAGTACTTC. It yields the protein CASSPTWGGSYEQYF.

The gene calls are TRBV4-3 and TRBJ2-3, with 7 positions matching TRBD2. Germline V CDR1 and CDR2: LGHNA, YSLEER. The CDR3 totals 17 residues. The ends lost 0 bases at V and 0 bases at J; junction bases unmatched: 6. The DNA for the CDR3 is TGCGCCAGCAGCCAAGATCTGGCGGGAGCAAGCACAGATACGCAGTATTTT. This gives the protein CASSQDLAGASTDTQYF.

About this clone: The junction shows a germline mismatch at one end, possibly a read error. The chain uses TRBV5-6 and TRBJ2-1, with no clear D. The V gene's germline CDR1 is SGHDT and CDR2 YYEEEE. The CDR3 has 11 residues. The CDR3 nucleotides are TGTGCCAGCAGCTTGGGGCCAGAACGGGTCTTC. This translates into CASSLGPERVF.

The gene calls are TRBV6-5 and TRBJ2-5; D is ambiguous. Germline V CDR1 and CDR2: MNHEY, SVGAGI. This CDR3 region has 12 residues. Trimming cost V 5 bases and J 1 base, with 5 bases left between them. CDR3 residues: CASSRTQETQYF. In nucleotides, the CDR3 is TGTGCCAGCAGTAGGACCCAAGAGACCCAGTACTTC.

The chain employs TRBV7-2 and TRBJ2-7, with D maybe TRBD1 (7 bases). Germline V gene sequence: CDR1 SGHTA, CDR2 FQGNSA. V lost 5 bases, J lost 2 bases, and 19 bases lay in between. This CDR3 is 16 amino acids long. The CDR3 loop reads CASSQSRGTAPYEQYF. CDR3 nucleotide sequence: TGTGCCAGCAGCCAATCTCGGGGGACAGCCCCCTACGAGCAGTACTTC.

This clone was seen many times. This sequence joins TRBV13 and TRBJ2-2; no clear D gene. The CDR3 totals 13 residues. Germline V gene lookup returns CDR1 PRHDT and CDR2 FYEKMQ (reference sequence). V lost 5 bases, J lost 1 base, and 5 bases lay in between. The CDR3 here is CASSPVNTGELFF. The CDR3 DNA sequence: TGTGCCAGCAGCCCGGTGAACACCGGGGAGCTGTTTTTT.

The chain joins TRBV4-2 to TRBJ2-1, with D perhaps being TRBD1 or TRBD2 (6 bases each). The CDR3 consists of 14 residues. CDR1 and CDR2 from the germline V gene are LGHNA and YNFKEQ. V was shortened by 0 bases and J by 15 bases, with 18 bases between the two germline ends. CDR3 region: CASSQELGGRGSFF. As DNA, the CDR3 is TGTGCCAGCAGCCAAGAACTGGGAGGCAGGGGTTCGTTCTTC.

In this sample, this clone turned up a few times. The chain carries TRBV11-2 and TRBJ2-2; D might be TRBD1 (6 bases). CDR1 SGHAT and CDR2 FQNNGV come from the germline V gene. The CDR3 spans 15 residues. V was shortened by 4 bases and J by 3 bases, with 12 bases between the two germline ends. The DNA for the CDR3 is TGTGCCAGCAGCTCTATCAGGGGTTACACCGGGGAGCTGTTTTTT. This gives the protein CASSSIRGYTGELFF. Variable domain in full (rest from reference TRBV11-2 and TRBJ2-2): EAGVAQSPRYKIIEKRQSVAFWCNPISGHATLYWYQQILGQGPKLLIQFQNNGVVDDSQLPKDRFSAERLKGVDSTLKIQPAKLEDSAVYLCASSSIRGYTGELFFGEGSRLTVL.

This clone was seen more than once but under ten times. CDR3 in DNA: TGTGCCAGCTCACCACCGGGACTAGCCATCAATGAGCAGTTCTTC. Its translation: CASSPPGLAINEQFF. The chain joins TRBV18 to TRBJ2-1; 9 bases are shared with TRBD2. CDR1 is KGHSH, CDR2 LQKENI, per germline. The CDR3 consists of 15 residues. V shed 0 bases, J shed 6 bases, and the junction held 3 bases outside the gene matches.

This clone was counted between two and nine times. The CDR3 DNA sequence: TGCGCCAGCAGCTTTTCCAGACCAGGCTCCCTTGGGGAGACCCAGTACTTC. Encoded protein: CASSFSRPGSLGETQYF. The chain carries TRBV5-1 and TRBJ2-5; D gene uncertain. Germline lookup yields CDR1 SGHRS and CDR2 YFSETQ. This CDR3 spans 17 amino acids. V lost 2 bases and J lost 5, with 22 bases in between.

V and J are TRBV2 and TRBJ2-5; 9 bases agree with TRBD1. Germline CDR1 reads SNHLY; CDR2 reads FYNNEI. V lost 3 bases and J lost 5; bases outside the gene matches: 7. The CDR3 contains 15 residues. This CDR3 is CASSDTGGFLETQYF. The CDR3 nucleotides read TGTGCCAGCAGTGACACAGGGGGCTTTTTGGAGACCCAGTACTTC.

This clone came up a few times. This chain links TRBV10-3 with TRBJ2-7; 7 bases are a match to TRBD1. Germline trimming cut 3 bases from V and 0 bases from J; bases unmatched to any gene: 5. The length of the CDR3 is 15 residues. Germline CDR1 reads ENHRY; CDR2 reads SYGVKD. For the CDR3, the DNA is TGTGCCATCAGTGACCGACAGGGAAGCTCCTACGAGCAGTACTTC. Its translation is CAISDRQGSSYEQYF.

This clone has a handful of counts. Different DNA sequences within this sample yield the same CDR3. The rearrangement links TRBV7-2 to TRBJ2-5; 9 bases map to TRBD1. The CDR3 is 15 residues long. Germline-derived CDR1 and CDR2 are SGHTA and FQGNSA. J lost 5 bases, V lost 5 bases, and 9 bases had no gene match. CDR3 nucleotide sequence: TGTGCCAGCAGCCGGGGACAGGGAGTTCGGGAGACCCAGTACTTC. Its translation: CASSRGQGVRETQYF.

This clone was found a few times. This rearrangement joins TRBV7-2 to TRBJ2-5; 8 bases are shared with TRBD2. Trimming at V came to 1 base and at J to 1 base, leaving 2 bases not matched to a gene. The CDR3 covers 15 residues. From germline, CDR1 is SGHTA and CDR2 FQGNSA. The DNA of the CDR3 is TGTGCCAGCAGCTTAGGAGGGACTAGCCAAGAGACCCAGTACTTC. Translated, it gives CASSLGGTSQETQYF.

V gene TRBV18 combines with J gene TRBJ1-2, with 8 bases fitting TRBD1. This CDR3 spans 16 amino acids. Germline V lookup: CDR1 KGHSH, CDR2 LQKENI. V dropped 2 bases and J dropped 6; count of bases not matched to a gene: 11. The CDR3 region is CASSPKSGTGLHGYTF. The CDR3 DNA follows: TGTGCCAGCTCACCAAAATCCGGGACAGGATTACATGGCTACACCTTC. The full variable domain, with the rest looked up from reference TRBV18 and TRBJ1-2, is NAGVMQNPRHLVRRRGQEARLRCSPMKGHSHVYWYRQLPEEGLKFMVYLQKENIIDESGMPKERFSAEFPKEGPSILRIQQVVRGDSAAYFCASSPKSGTGLHGYTFGSGTRLTVV.

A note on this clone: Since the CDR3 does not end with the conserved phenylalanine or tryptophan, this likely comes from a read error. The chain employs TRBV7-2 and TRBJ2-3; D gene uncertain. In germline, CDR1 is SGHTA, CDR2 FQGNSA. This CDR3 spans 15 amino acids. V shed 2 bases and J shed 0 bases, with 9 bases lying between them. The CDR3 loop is CASSLSYRSTDTQYS. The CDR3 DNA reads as TGTGCCAGCAGCTTATCGTACCGGAGCACAGATACGCAGTATTCT.

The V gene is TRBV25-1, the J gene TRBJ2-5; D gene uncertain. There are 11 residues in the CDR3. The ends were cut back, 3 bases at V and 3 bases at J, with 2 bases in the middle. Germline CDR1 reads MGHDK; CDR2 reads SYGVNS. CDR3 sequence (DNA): TGTGCCAGCAGTGAGAAAGAGACCCAGTACTTC. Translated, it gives CASSEKETQYF.

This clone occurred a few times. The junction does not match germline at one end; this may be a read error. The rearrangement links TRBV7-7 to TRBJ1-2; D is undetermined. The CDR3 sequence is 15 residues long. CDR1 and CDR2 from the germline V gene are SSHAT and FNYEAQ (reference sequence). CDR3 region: CASSLSPAKYYGYTF. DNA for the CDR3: TGTGCTAGCAGCTTAAGTCCGGCCAAGTACTATGGCTACACCTTC. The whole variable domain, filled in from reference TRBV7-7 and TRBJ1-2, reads GAGVSQSPRYKVTKRGQDVTLRCDPISSHATLYWYQQALGQGPEFLTYFNYEAQPDKSGLPSDRFSAERPEGSISTLTIQRTEQRDSAMYRCASSLSPAKYYGYTFGSGTRLTVV.

The CDR3, as DNA: TGTGCCAGCAGTTGGGGCACTAGGAACTACGAGCAGTACTTC. It specifies CASSWGTRNYEQYF. The gene calls are TRBV28 and TRBJ2-7; either TRBD1 or TRBD2 may fit D (5 bases each). The CDR3 runs 14 residues. Germline V gene data show CDR1 as MDHEN and CDR2 as SYDVKM. Trimming left V 4 bases short and J 3 bases short, with 13 bases between.

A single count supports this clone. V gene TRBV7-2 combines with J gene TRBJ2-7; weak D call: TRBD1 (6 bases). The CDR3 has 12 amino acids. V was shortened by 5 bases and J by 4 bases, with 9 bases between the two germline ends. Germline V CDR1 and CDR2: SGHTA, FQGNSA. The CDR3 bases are TGTGCCAGCAGCAATACAGGGTACGAGCAGTACTTC. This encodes CASSNTGYEQYF. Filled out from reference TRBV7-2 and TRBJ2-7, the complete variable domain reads GAGVSQSPSNKVTEKGKDVELRCDPISGHTALYWYRQSLGQGLEFLIYFQGNSAPDKSGLPSDRFSAERTGGSVSTLTIQRTQQEDSAVYLCASSNTGYEQYFGPGTRLTVT.

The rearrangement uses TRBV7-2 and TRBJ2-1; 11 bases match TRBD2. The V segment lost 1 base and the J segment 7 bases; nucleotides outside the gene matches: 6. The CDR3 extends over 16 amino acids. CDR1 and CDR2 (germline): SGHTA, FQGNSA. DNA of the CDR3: TGTGCCAGCAGCTTAGTAGCGGGACTAGCGGAGAATGAGCAGTTCTTC. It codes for CASSLVAGLAENEQFF.

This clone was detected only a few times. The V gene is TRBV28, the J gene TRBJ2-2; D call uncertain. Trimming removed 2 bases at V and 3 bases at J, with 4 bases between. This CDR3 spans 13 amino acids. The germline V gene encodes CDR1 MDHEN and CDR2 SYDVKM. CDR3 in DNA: TGTGCCAGCAGTTTACTTGACACCGGGGAGCTGTTTTTT. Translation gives CASSLLDTGELFF.

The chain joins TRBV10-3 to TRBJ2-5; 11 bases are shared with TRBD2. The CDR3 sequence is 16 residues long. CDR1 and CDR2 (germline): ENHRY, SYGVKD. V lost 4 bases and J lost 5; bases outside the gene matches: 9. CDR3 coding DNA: TGTGCCATCAGTGGGCCGACTAGCGGGAAGGGGGAGACCCAGTACTTC. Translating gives CAISGPTSGKGETQYF.

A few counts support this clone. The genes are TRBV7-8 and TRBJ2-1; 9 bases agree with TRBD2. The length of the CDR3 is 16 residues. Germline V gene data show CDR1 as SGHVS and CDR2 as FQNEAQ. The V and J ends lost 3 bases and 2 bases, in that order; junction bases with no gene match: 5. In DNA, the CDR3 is TGTGCCAGCAGCTTCATTAGCGGGAGTACCTACAATGAGCAGTTCTTC. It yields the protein CASSFISGSTYNEQFF.

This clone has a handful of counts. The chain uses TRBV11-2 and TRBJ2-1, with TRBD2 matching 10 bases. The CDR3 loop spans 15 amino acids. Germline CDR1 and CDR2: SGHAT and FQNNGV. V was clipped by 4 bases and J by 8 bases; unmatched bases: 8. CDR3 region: CASSSPGLAIDEQFF. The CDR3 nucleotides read TGTGCCAGCAGCTCTCCGGGACTAGCGATCGATGAGCAGTTCTTC.

CDR3 loop: CASSVQGLGYGYTF. Written as DNA, the CDR3 is TGTGCCAGCAGCGTCCAGGGGTTGGGCTATGGCTACACCTTC. This chain joins TRBV11-2 and TRBJ1-2; the D gene is possibly TRBD1 (6 bases). This CDR3 has 14 amino acids. V dropped 5 bases and J dropped 4 bases, with 14 bases sitting between them. The V gene's germline CDR1 is SGHAT and CDR2 FQNNGV.

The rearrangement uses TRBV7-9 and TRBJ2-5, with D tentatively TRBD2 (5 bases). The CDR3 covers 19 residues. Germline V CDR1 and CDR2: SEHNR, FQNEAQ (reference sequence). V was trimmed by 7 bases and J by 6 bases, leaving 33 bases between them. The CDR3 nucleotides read TGTGCCAGCATCGATTCTCTTCTGTACCTTGCCGGAGGTGAGAAGACCCAGTACTTC. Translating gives CASIDSLLYLAGGEKTQYF.

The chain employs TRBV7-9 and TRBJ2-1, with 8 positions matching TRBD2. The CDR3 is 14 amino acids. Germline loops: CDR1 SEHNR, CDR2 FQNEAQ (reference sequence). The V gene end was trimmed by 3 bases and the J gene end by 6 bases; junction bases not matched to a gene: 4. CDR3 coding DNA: TGTGCCAGCAGCTTCAGCGGGAGTACCAATGAGCAGTTCTTC. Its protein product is CASSFSGSTNEQFF.

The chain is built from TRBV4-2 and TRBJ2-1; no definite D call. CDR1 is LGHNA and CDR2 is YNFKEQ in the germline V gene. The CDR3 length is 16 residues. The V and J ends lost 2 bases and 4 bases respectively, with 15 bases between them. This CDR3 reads CASSQRVLVTYNEQFF. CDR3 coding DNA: TGTGCCAGCAGCCAACGCGTCCTAGTGACTTACAATGAGCAGTTCTTC.